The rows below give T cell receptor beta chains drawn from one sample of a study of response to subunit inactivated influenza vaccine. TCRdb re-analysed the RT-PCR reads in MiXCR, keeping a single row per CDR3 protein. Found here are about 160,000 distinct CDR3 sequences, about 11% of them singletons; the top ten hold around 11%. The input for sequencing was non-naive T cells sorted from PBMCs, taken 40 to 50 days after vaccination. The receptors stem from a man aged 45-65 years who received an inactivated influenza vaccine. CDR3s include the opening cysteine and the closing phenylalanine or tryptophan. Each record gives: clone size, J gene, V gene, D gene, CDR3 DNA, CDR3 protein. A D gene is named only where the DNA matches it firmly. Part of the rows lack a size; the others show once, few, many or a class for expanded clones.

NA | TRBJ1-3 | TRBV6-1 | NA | TGTGCCAGCAGGGATGGACAAGACGGAAACACCATATATTTT | CASRDGQDGNTIYF
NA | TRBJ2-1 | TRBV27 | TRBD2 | TGTGCCAGCAGTACGGGACTATATACTTCCTACAATGAGCAGTTCTTC | CASSTGLYTSYNEQFF
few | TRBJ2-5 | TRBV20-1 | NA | TGCAGTGCTGGGCCTACGGGGTTCCAAGAGACCCAGTACTTC | CSAGPTGFQETQYF
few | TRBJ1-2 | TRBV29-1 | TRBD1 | TGCAGCGTTGGAACCCGGGACAGGGAGTATGGCTACACCTTC | CSVGTRDREYGYTF
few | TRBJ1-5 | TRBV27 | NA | TGTGCCAGCAGTTTATGGGGCACTGGGGATCAGCCCCAGCATTTT | CASSLWGTGDQPQHF
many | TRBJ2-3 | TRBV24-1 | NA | TGTGCCACCAGTGATTTGGTGCGGGAAAGCACAGATACGCAGTATTTT | CATSDLVRESTDTQYF
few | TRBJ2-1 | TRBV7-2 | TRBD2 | TGTGCCAGCAGCTCCCAGACTAGCGGGAGTTTAAATGAGCAGTTCTTC | CASSSQTSGSLNEQFF
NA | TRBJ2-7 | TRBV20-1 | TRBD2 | TGCAGCGCCGGGCCCGGCGGGAGGTTCTACGAGCAGTACTTC | CSAGPGGRFYEQYF
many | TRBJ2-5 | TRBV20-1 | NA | TGCGTGACCGGGGGCAGAGAGACCCAGTACTTC | CVTGGRETQYF
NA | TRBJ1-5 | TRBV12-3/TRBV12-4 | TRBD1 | TGTGCCAGCAGTCGCACAGGGGCCCGGGAGCATTTT | CASSRTGAREHF
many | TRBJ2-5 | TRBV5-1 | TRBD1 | TGCGCCAGCAGCTTTGGCGGACAAGGGGGCCAGGAGACCCAGTACTTC | CASSFGGQGGQETQYF
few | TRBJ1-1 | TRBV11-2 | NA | TGTGCTATCAGCTCCGGACCGTTTGTGACTGAAGCTTTCTTT | CAISSGPFVTEAFF
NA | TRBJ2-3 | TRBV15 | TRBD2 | TGTGCCACCAGGGACGCGGGAGGTCACACAGATACGCAGTATTTT | CATRDAGGHTDTQYF
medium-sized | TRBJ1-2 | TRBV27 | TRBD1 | TGTGCCAGCAGTTTGGCCAGACAGGGGACGGCTGGCTACACCTTC | CASSLARQGTAGYTF
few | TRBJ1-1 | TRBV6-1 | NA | TGTGCCAGCAGCTCCCCCTCCAGGGGTGAGGCTGAAGCTTTCTTT | CASSSPSRGEAEAFF
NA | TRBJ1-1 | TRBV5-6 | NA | TGTGCCAGCAGCGTACGACTTCGGGGAGCTTTCTTT | CASSVRLRGAFF
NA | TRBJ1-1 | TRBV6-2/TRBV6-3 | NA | TGTGCCAGCAGTTCGACAGCTACGAACACTGAAGCTTTCTTT | CASSSTATNTEAFF
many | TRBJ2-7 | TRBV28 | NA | TGTGCCAGCAGTTTCCCGGACAGTGGGGGTTACGAGCAGTACTTC | CASSFPDSGGYEQYF
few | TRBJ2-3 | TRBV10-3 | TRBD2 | TGTGCCATCAGTGAGCGAGCCGCCTTGCGGGAGTTGACAGATACGCAGTATTTT | CAISERAALRELTDTQYF
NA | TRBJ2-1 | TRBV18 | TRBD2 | TGTGCCAGCTCACCACCCGCCGGGACTAGAAGGGGCAATGAGCAGTTCTTC | CASSPPAGTRRGNEQFF
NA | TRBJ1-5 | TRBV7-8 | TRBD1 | TGTGCCAGCAGCCGGACAGGTGGGGACAGGGGGGATCAGCCCCAGCATTTT | CASSRTGGDRGDQPQHF
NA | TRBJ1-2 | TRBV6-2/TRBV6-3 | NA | TGTGCCAGCAGTCGGGCGCCGGGAAATGGCTACACCTTC | CASSRAPGNGYTF
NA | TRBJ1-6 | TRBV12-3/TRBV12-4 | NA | TGTGCCAGCAGTGGCGGACTGCCCAATTCACCCCTCCACTTT | CASSGGLPNSPLHF
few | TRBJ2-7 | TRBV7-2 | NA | TGTGCCAGCAGCCGGGGTGAGGCGGACTCCTACGAGCAGTACTTC | CASSRGEADSYEQYF
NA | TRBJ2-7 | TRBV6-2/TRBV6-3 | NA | TGTGCCAGCAGTTACCCCCTGGACAGATCCTACGAGCAGTACTTC | CASSYPLDRSYEQYF
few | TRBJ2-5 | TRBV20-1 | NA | TGCAGTGCGGGGTTGGAGACCCAGTACTTC | CSAGLETQYF
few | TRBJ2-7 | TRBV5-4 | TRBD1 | TGTGCCAGCAGCCCTGGACAGGCTGAGCTCTACGAGCAGTACTTC | CASSPGQAELYEQYF
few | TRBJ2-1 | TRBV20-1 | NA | TGCAGTGCTACCAAGGCAGGGCTTGAGCAGTTCTTC | CSATKAGLEQFF
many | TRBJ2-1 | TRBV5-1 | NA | TGCGCCAGCAGCTTGAACGGGATGGAGGCCTACAATGAGCAGTTCTTC | CASSLNGMEAYNEQFF
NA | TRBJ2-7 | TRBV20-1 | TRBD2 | TGCAGTGCTAGTCCTAGCGGGACGTCCTGGGGCGAGCAGTACTTC | CSASPSGTSWGEQYF
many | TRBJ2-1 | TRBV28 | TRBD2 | TGTGCCAGCAGTTTAGGACTAGCGGGGATCCTAGGGAATGAGCAGTTCTTC | CASSLGLAGILGNEQFF
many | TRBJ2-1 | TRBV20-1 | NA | TGCAGTGCTAGAGATTGGCGGGGTTCCTACAATGAGCAGTTCTTC | CSARDWRGSYNEQFF
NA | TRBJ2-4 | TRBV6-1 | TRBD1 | TGTGCCAGCAGTCTCGGACAGGGCGAGAACATTCAGTACTTC | CASSLGQGENIQYF
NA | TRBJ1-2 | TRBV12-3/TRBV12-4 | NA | TGTGCCAGCGGGCAGCTCTATGGCTACACCTTC | CASGQLYGYTF
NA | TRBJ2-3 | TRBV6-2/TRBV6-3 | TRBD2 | TGTGCCAGCAGTTACCCCACTAGCGGAGGCACAGATACGCAGTATTTT | CASSYPTSGGTDTQYF
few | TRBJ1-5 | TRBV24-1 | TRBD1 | TGTGCCACCAGTGAGGGGACAGGGCCCTATAATCAGCCCCAGCATTTT | CATSEGTGPYNQPQHF
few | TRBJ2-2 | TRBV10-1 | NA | TGCGCCAGTCGACAGGATGCCACCGGGGAGCTGTTTTTT | CASRQDATGELFF
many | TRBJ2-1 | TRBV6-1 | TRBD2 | TGTGCCAGCAGACCCAGCGGGGGAACCGGTAATGAGCAGTTCTTC | CASRPSGGTGNEQFF
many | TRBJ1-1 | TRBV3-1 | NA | TGTGCCAGCGGAGGAGGGCGTGGTGAAGCTTTCTTT | CASGGGRGEAFF
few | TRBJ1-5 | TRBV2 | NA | TGTGCCAGCGGGATCCAGGGGAACTGGCGAAATCAGCCCCAGCATTTT | CASGIQGNWRNQPQHF
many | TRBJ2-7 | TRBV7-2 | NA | TGTGCCAGCAGCCCCCAGGCTAGGGAGCAGTACTTC | CASSPQAREQYF
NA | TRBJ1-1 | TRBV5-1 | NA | TGCGCCAGCAGGCTCCAGCTGGGAAACACTGAAGCTTTCTTT | CASRLQLGNTEAFF
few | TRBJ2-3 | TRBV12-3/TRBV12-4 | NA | TGTGCCAGCACCTTAGGCCCGGGGGGCACAGATACGCAGTATTTT | CASTLGPGGTDTQYF
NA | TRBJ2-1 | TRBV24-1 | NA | TGTGCCACCAGTTCAGGGTTTCGGCTTGAGCAGTTCTTC | CATSSGFRLEQFF
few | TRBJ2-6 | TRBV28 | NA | TGTGCCAGCAGTTTCCAAGGTGGGATACTAGCTGGGGCCAACGTCCTGACTTTC | CASSFQGGILAGANVLTF
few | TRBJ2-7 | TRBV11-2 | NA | TGTGCCAGCAGCTTAGGACGGGACCACTCCTACGAGCAGTACTTC | CASSLGRDHSYEQYF
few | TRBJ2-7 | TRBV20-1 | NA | TGCAGTGCCAACCGAGGCGCTTCCAGCTACGAGCAGTACTTC | CSANRGASSYEQYF
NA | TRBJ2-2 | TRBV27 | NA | TGTGCCAGCAGTTTATCGGGACACCCTTCGAACACCGGGGAGCTGTTTTTT | CASSLSGHPSNTGELFF
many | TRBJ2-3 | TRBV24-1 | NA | TGTGCCACCACCCCCGGGGGATGGACAGATACGCAGTATTTT | CATTPGGWTDTQYF
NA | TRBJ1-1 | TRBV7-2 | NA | TGTGCCAGCAGCTCAGACTCAGGGGTGCGGAACACTGAAGCTTTCTTT | CASSSDSGVRNTEAFF
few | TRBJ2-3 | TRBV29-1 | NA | TGCAGCGTCCGGGCCCTAGGACCCACAGATACGCAGTATTTT | CSVRALGPTDTQYF
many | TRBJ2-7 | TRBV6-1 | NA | TGTGCCAGGATCAGGGGGGGACAACCCTACGAGCAGTACTTC | CARIRGGQPYEQYF
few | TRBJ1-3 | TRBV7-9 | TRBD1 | TGTGCCAGCAGCTCCGCTGTCGACAGGGTATCAGGAAACACCATATATTTT | CASSSAVDRVSGNTIYF
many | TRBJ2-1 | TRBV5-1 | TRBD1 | TGCGCCAGCGTAGACGCGGGACAGGAGTACAATGAGCAGTTCTTC | CASVDAGQEYNEQFF
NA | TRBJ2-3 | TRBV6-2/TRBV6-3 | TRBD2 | TGTGCCAGCACCTACGGGGGGACTAGCACAGATACGCAGTATTTT | CASTYGGTSTDTQYF
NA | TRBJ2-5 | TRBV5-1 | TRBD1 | TGCGCCAGCAGCCAACAGGGGCAGGACCAAGAGACCCAGTACTTC | CASSQQGQDQETQYF